What follows describes a single TCR beta chain. This clonotype was recorded at least ten times. Which antigen it targets is not known. No quality values exist for individual bases; no much larger clone is one base distant. CDR3 length: 13 amino acids, cysteine to phenylalanine. The CDR3 DNA has 39 bases and is translated from base 1. CDR1 and CDR2 (SGDLS, YYNGEE) derive from the germline V gene. V is clipped by 1 base and J by 5 bases, and the sequence between their germline boundaries is 9 bases long. The library was generated by multiplex PCR. The run used an Illumina HiSeq 4000. To build TCR beta libraries, CDR3 regions were amplified by Arm-PCR using iRepertoire HTBI primers. Before sequencing, the PCR products went through gel purification. Per the authors' processing: Gene usage analysis of CDR3 amino acid clonotypes used the 55 to 65 TRBV and fewer than 15 TRBJ segments found across samples. COPE and FqMerger were used to merge the filtered high-quality paired reads into contigs. Contigs were aligned with BLAST to IMGT TRBV, TRBD and TRBJ reference genes, and CDR3 was defined per IMGT. Clonotypes above 0.1% frequency were classified as highly expanded clones. Repertoire diversity was measured by Shannon entropy, and V-J evenness by the Gini coefficient. A clonotype was considered public if more than one individual shared it. The public reads were run again by TCRdb, first through fastp at Q25 and then through MiXCR, and only productive beta chains were kept. Duplicate CDR3 protein sequences are folded into a single record with the most common DNA and genes. TCRdb assigned the V and J calls; the authors' analysis was not used. This sample holds approximately 300,000 distinct CDR3 sequences; 18% were observed only once. Roughly 35% of the sample comes from the top ten.

This entry comes from a study of regulatory T cells in long-lasting Graves disease (TCRdb year 2021). In the study overall: Antithyroid drugs had been taken for less than 3 months by newly diagnosed Graves' disease patients. The study took place in China and was registered as a clinical trial. A total of approximately 35 samples underwent TCR sequencing: about 13 from persistent and about 20 from newly diagnosed Graves' disease patients. Patients with persistent Graves' disease were compared with patients with newly diagnosed Graves' disease using TCR sequencing and RNA sequencing of peripheral blood.

On the study overall, not on this receptor specifically: TRBV28, TRBJ1-2 and TRBJ2-5 were preferentially used in persistent disease, while TRBV20-1 and TRBJ2-1 were favored in newly diagnosed disease. Sequencing and analysis were restricted to the TCR beta chain. Patients with persistent disease shared more public clonotypes (fewer than 3,000) than newly diagnosed patients did (nearly 1,000). As a limitation, the authors acknowledged that the small sample size may reduce accuracy. Persistent Graves' disease patients showed lower TCR Shannon entropy and fewer highly expanded clones than newly diagnosed patients, suggesting clonal expansion. The study examined only peripheral blood because the primary lesion, thyroid tissue, could not be accessed.

The time point label for this specimen denotes: newly diagnosed GD, antithyroid drugs for less than 3 months. RNA was extracted from PBMCs in TRIzol for both TCR sequencing and RNA sequencing. The diagnosis of Graves' disease followed American Thyroid Association guidelines. Recruitment of patients was carried out at an endocrinology department in Xi'an, China. Each patient gave roughly 10 milliliters of peripheral blood, collected in an EDTA anticoagulant tube. Ficoll Paque Plus density gradient separation was used to isolate PBMCs, and no further T cell sorting was done. An Agilent 2100 Bioanalyzer and agarose gel were used to check RNA quality, and a NanoDrop 2000 was used to measure RNA concentration.

This specimen was peripheral blood mononuclear cells (PBMCs), taken at new diagnosis, from a patient treated with antithyroid drugs. This receptor was identified in a female donor with Graves disease. The chain is encoded by TRBV9 joined to TRBJ1-1, with the D gene not confidently named. The DNA is TGTGCCAGCAGCGTATTTTCCGGGACTGAAGCTTTCTTT. It translates as CASSVFSGTEAFF.